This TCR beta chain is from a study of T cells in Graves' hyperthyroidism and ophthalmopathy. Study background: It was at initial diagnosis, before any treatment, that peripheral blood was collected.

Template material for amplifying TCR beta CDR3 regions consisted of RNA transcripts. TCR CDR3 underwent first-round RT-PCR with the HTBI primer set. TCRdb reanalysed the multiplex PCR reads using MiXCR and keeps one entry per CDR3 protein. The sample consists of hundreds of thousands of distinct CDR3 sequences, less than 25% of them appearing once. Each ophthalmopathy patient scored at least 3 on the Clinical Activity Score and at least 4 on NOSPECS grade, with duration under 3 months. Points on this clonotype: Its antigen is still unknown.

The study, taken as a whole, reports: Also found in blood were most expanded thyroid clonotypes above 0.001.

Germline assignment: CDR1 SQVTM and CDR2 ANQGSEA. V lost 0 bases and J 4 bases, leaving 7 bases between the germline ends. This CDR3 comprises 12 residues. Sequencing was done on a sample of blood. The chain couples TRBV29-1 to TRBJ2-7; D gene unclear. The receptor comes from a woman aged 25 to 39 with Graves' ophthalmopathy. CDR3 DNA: TGCAGCGTTGAAGATAAGGGTTACGAGCAGTACTTC. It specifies CSVEDKGYEQYF.